This T cell receptor (beta chain) appears in the sequencing data of a study of T cell responses to AZD1222 COVID-19 vaccine (dated by TCRdb to the early 2020s). For the study in its entirety: A total of about 230 trial participants underwent TCR sequencing, of whom around 200 received two doses of AZD1222 and 26 received two doses of the MenACWY control vaccine. Enrollment into the trials was organized by age into subgroups of 18-55, 56-69 and 70-plus years, and those subgroups contained about 160, 30 and 59 TCR-sequenced participants, respectively. Paper-wide results and their limitations: In the small 56-69-year group, the increase in depth fell short of significance, most likely because of low power. Participants were mostly white British and included more females than males, and it was suggested by the authors that clonal diversity may have been underestimated. CD4 TCRs associated with the vaccine covered the entire spike protein, and the dominant responses were in regions 160-218 and 743-854. Epitopes outside the regions mutated in the B.1.351 and B.1.1.7 variants were reportedly recognized by nearly half of the unique spike-specific TCRs. Conclusions about previously exposed vaccinees are limited because only 6 or 7 AZD1222 recipients were SARS-CoV-2 seropositive at baseline. A significant rise in spike-specific TCR breadth and depth was observed after two AZD1222 doses relative to day 0 and relative to MenACWY recipients. Because no day 14 peak-response samples were available, repertoires were characterized only after the peak T cell response.

The time point tag for this specimen amounts to: about 28 days (+/-7) after the second vaccine dose. AZD1222 recipients with second doses at about 4 weeks or about 12 weeks were pooled, because spike-specific TCR depth and breadth did not differ between schedules. Vaccinee samples were obtained from the UK trials COV001 and COV002, which included a single-blind randomized controlled phase 2/3 trial of AZD1222 (ChAdOx1 nCoV-19) in healthy adults. Trial participant PBMC samples were collected at day 0 and day 28 after the second dose for TCRbeta chain sequencing. The CDR3 regions of human TCRbeta chains were analyzed by immunosequencing. Per the source publication's procedure: TCRs in the repertoires were compared against a reference library of SARS-CoV-2-specific TCRs that had been generated with the MIRA antigen-specificity platform. Breadth was defined as the fraction of unique TCRs that were SARS-CoV-2-associated. Depth was defined as the fraction of total T cells that were SARS-CoV-2-associated. Each spike-specific TCR was assigned to its reactive spike region and to a CD4 or CD8 class using the MIRA data. Log10-transformed breadth and depth values were compared by one-way ANOVA with Sidak's multiple comparisons tests. TCRdb carries this immuneACCESS record with in-frame sequences only. Its versions omit some clonotypes, under half of them owing to an unresolved V gene in the studies checked, with the rest unexplained. That table is the source of V, J and clone size, and D and trimming were worked out from the DNA. The sample table holds approximately 150,000 clones, of which more than 70% were seen once. Around 1.7% of the sample is held by the ten biggest clonotypes.

The CDR3 starts with the cysteine, ends with the phenylalanine, and has 14 residues. The retained sequence is limited to the CDR3, 42 bases, with the frame set at the first base. V is pared back by 6 bases and J by 10 bases, with 18 bases lying between the germline termini. According to the germline V gene (reference sequence), CDR1 reads MNHEY and CDR2 reads SMNVEV. On this clone: Its antigen is currently not known. No clone much larger than this one lies a single base away; base qualities are absent.

Sequenced material: peripheral blood, taken 28 days after the second AZD1222 dose. The chain joins TRBV27 to TRBJ1-4; TRBD1 could be the D gene, as 6 bases match. This receptor was taken from an adult who received the AZD1222 COVID-19 vaccine. Read as DNA, the sequence is TGTGCCAGCAGCGCCGGGGCCGAAGGGGGAAAACTGTTTTTT. Translated, this gives CASSAGAEGGKLFF. With the portions outside the CDR3 filled from the reference TRBV27 and TRBJ1-4 genes, the complete variable region becomes EAQVTQNPRYLITVTGKKLTVTCSQNMNHEYMSWYRQDPGLGLRQIYYSMNVEVTDKGDVPEGYKVSRKEKRNFPLILESPSPNQTSLYFCASSAGAEGGKLFFGSGTQLSVL.